Listed below are T cell receptor beta chains from one sample, sequenced in a study of cytomegalovirus exposure and HLA in healthy donors. TCRdb keeps only in-frame clones here, not all; method: immunoSEQ multiplex PCR. The sample has approximately 190,000 clones; approximately 80% are singletons. Sequenced sample: PBMCs. Receptor source: a man between 18 and 29 years old in good health and CMV-seropositive. Both conserved end residues are part of each CDR3. The D gene is left open where the match is weak. Expanded clones are given a class, and other clones once, few, many or no size at all.

clone size: NA; V gene: TRBV6-1; CDR3 length: 11; D gene: NA; J gene: TRBJ2-4; CDR3 protein: CASSESGVQYF; CDR3 DNA: TGTGCCAGCAGTGAATCGGGTGTTCAGTACTTC
clone size: NA; V gene: TRBV5-1; CDR3 length: 16; D gene: TRBD2; J gene: TRBJ2-4; CDR3 protein: CASSGGTSGSLNIQYF; CDR3 DNA: TGCGCCAGCAGCGGTGGGACTAGCGGGAGTTTAAACATTCAGTACTTC
clone size: NA; V gene: TRBV30; CDR3 length: 16; D gene: TRBD1; J gene: TRBJ2-6; CDR3 protein: CAWSVKGAPGANVLTF; CDR3 DNA: TGTGCCTGGAGTGTGAAGGGGGCGCCAGGGGCCAACGTCCTGACTTTC
clone size: few; V gene: TRBV2; CDR3 length: 15; D gene: NA; J gene: TRBJ2-7; CDR3 protein: CASSEGGGAFVEQYF; CDR3 DNA: TGTGCCAGCAGTGAAGGAGGAGGGGCCTTCGTCGAGCAGTACTTC
clone size: NA; V gene: TRBV19; CDR3 length: 13; D gene: TRBD1; J gene: TRBJ1-5; CDR3 protein: CASSIDRGAPQHF; CDR3 DNA: TGTGCCAGTAGTATTGACAGGGGGGCGCCCCAGCATTTT
clone size: NA; V gene: TRBV4-3; CDR3 length: 14; D gene: NA; J gene: TRBJ1-1; CDR3 protein: CASSQDPRATEAFF; CDR3 DNA: TGCGCCAGCAGCCAAGATCCAAGAGCGACTGAAGCTTTCTTT
clone size: NA; V gene: TRBV27; CDR3 length: 14; D gene: NA; J gene: TRBJ2-7; CDR3 protein: CASSLEVAGYEQYF; CDR3 DNA: TGTGCCAGCAGTTTAGAAGTTGCGGGGTACGAGCAGTACTTC
clone size: NA; V gene: TRBV28; CDR3 length: 15; D gene: TRBD1; J gene: TRBJ2-7; CDR3 protein: CASSTAGTGGHEQYF; CDR3 DNA: TGTGCCAGCAGTACGGCCGGGACAGGGGGCCACGAGCAGTACTTC
clone size: medium-sized; V gene: TRBV15; CDR3 length: 12; D gene: NA; J gene: TRBJ2-7; CDR3 protein: CATSTVSREQYF; CDR3 DNA: TGTGCCACCAGCACCGTCTCTCGGGAGCAGTACTTC
clone size: NA; V gene: TRBV28; CDR3 length: 18; D gene: TRBD2; J gene: TRBJ2-1; CDR3 protein: CASSLYSQGAGVFNEQFF; CDR3 DNA: TGTGCCAGCAGTTTATATAGTCAGGGAGCGGGAGTTTTCAATGAGCAGTTCTTC
clone size: NA; V gene: TRBV29-1; CDR3 length: 12; D gene: TRBD1; J gene: TRBJ2-1; CDR3 protein: CSGGQGSNEQFF; CDR3 DNA: TGCAGCGGGGGACAGGGGAGCAATGAGCAGTTCTTC
clone size: NA; V gene: TRBV27; CDR3 length: 14; D gene: TRBD2; J gene: TRBJ2-7; CDR3 protein: CASSSAGGPYEQYF; CDR3 DNA: TGTGCCAGCAGTTCCGCGGGAGGGCCGTACGAGCAGTACTTC
clone size: NA; V gene: TRBV19; CDR3 length: 14; D gene: TRBD1; J gene: TRBJ2-7; CDR3 protein: CASSLWTGSYEQYF; CDR3 DNA: TGTGCCAGTAGCCTATGGACAGGGTCCTACGAGCAGTACTTC
clone size: once; V gene: TRBV27; CDR3 length: 14; D gene: NA; J gene: TRBJ2-1; CDR3 protein: CASRGLSSYNEQFF; CDR3 DNA: TGTGCCAGCAGGGGGCTAAGCTCCTACAATGAGCAGTTCTTC
clone size: NA; V gene: TRBV14; CDR3 length: 14; D gene: NA; J gene: TRBJ2-5; CDR3 protein: CASSQEGPQETQYF; CDR3 DNA: TGTGCCAGCAGCCAAGAGGGGCCTCAAGAGACCCAGTACTTC
clone size: NA; V gene: TRBV30; CDR3 length: 15; D gene: TRBD2; J gene: TRBJ2-5; CDR3 protein: CAWSVREVDRETQYF; CDR3 DNA: TGTGCCTGGAGTGTACGGGAGGTTGACCGAGAGACCCAGTACTTC
clone size: NA; V gene: TRBV29-1; CDR3 length: 15; D gene: TRBD1; J gene: TRBJ2-6; CDR3 protein: CSTRGQGTGANVLTF; CDR3 DNA: TGCAGCACCCGGGGACAGGGGACTGGGGCCAACGTCCTGACTTTC
clone size: NA; V gene: TRBV6-8; CDR3 length: 15; D gene: NA; J gene: TRBJ2-2; CDR3 protein: CASSYPFTVTGELFF; CDR3 DNA: TGTGCCAGCAGTTACCCTTTTACAGTTACCGGGGAGCTGTTTTTT
clone size: NA; V gene: TRBV5-1; CDR3 length: 17; D gene: TRBD1; J gene: TRBJ1-4; CDR3 protein: CASSYGTGPATNEKLFF; CDR3 DNA: TGCGCCAGCAGCTACGGGACAGGGCCAGCAACTAATGAAAAACTGTTTTTT
clone size: NA; V gene: TRBV6-1; CDR3 length: 15; D gene: NA; J gene: TRBJ2-7; CDR3 protein: CASSDRSGSSYEQYF; CDR3 DNA: TGTGCCAGCAGTGATAGGAGCGGGTCCTCCTACGAGCAGTACTTC
clone size: NA; V gene: TRBV19; CDR3 length: 13; D gene: TRBD1; J gene: TRBJ1-2; CDR3 protein: CASKMGQVYGYTF; CDR3 DNA: TGTGCCTCAAAGATGGGACAGGTCTATGGCTACACCTTC
clone size: NA; V gene: TRBV19; CDR3 length: 12; D gene: NA; J gene: TRBJ1-5; CDR3 protein: CASREGRKPQHF; CDR3 DNA: TGTGCCAGTAGGGAGGGGCGGAAGCCCCAGCATTTT
clone size: NA; V gene: TRBV27; CDR3 length: 17; D gene: NA; J gene: TRBJ2-7; CDR3 protein: CASTPRTKPGLDYEQYF; CDR3 DNA: TGTGCCAGCACCCCCCGTACGAAGCCGGGACTCGATTACGAGCAGTACTTC
clone size: few; V gene: TRBV7-9; CDR3 length: 16; D gene: TRBD2; J gene: TRBJ2-3; CDR3 protein: CASWGSSGGSTDTQYF; CDR3 DNA: TGTGCCAGCTGGGGGTCGTCGGGAGGTAGCACAGATACGCAGTATTTT
clone size: once; V gene: TRBV9; CDR3 length: 15; D gene: TRBD1; J gene: TRBJ2-1; CDR3 protein: CASSVEGQGANEQFF; CDR3 DNA: TGTGCCAGCAGCGTAGAAGGACAGGGGGCGAATGAGCAGTTCTTC
clone size: NA; V gene: TRBV28; CDR3 length: 11; D gene: NA; J gene: TRBJ1-2; CDR3 protein: CASSSGWGYTF; CDR3 DNA: TGTGCCAGCAGTTCGGGGTGGGGCTACACCTTC
clone size: NA; V gene: TRBV6-5; CDR3 length: 15; D gene: NA; J gene: TRBJ2-3; CDR3 protein: CATSRGTFSTDTQYF; CDR3 DNA: TGTGCCACCAGCAGAGGGACTTTTAGCACAGATACGCAGTATTTT
clone size: NA; V gene: TRBV28; CDR3 length: 12; D gene: NA; J gene: TRBJ1-4; CDR3 protein: CASSRLTEKLFF; CDR3 DNA: TGTGCCAGCAGCCGACTTACTGAAAAACTGTTTTTT
clone size: once; V gene: TRBV20-1; CDR3 length: 10; D gene: NA; J gene: TRBJ2-7; CDR3 protein: CSAYSYEQYF; CDR3 DNA: TGCAGTGCGTACTCCTACGAGCAGTACTTC
clone size: once; V gene: TRBV19; CDR3 length: 12; D gene: NA; J gene: TRBJ2-1; CDR3 protein: CASSIVESRQFF; CDR3 DNA: TGTGCCAGTAGTATTGTCGAGAGCCGGCAGTTCTTC
clone size: NA; V gene: TRBV7-7; CDR3 length: 15; D gene: NA; J gene: TRBJ1-3; CDR3 protein: CASSLRRGPGNTIYF; CDR3 DNA: TGTGCCAGCAGCTTAAGAAGAGGCCCTGGAAACACCATATATTTT
clone size: NA; V gene: TRBV7-2; CDR3 length: 12; D gene: NA; J gene: TRBJ2-7; CDR3 protein: CASSLSVYEQYF; CDR3 DNA: TGTGCCAGCAGCTTATCCGTCTACGAGCAGTACTTC
clone size: NA; V gene: TRBV7-3; CDR3 length: 15; D gene: TRBD2; J gene: TRBJ2-3; CDR3 protein: CASSLTAGGPGGQYF; CDR3 DNA: TGTGCCAGCAGCTTAACTGCGGGAGGGCCGGGAGGGCAGTATTTT
clone size: NA; V gene: TRBV4-1; CDR3 length: 12; D gene: NA; J gene: TRBJ2-7; CDR3 protein: CASSQVAGEEYF; CDR3 DNA: TGCGCCAGCAGCCAAGTCGCCGGGGAGGAGTACTTC
clone size: NA; V gene: TRBV27; CDR3 length: 16; D gene: TRBD1; J gene: TRBJ2-2; CDR3 protein: CASSLRTGVVTGELFF; CDR3 DNA: TGTGCCAGCAGTTTGAGGACAGGGGTAGTCACCGGGGAGCTGTTTTTT
clone size: NA; V gene: TRBV5-6; CDR3 length: 17; D gene: TRBD1; J gene: TRBJ1-5; CDR3 protein: CASSLNTGAGSNQPQHF; CDR3 DNA: TGTGCCAGCAGCTTGAATACAGGGGCTGGGAGCAATCAGCCCCAGCATTTT
clone size: NA; V gene: TRBV14; CDR3 length: 15; D gene: TRBD1; J gene: TRBJ1-1; CDR3 protein: CASSQVTGEYAEAFF; CDR3 DNA: TGTGCCAGCAGCCAAGTTACAGGGGAATACGCTGAAGCTTTCTTT
clone size: once; V gene: TRBV9; CDR3 length: 14; D gene: TRBD1; J gene: TRBJ1-2; CDR3 protein: CASSTGTANYGYTF; CDR3 DNA: TGTGCCAGCAGCACGGGGACAGCCAACTATGGCTACACCTTC
clone size: NA; V gene: TRBV5-1; CDR3 length: 14; D gene: TRBD1; J gene: TRBJ1-1; CDR3 protein: CASSQTGVGTEAFF; CDR3 DNA: TGCGCCAGCAGCCAAACAGGGGTCGGCACTGAAGCTTTCTTT
clone size: NA; V gene: TRBV5-1; CDR3 length: 17; D gene: NA; J gene: TRBJ2-7; CDR3 protein: CASSLASSVKGAYEQYF; CDR3 DNA: TGCGCCAGCAGCTTGGCCAGCTCGGTAAAGGGGGCCTACGAGCAGTACTTC
clone size: NA; V gene: TRBV6-5; CDR3 length: 12; D gene: TRBD2; J gene: TRBJ2-3; CDR3 protein: CASRAGGDTQYF; CDR3 DNA: TGTGCCAGCAGGGCGGGAGGAGATACGCAGTATTTT
clone size: NA; V gene: TRBV5-8; CDR3 length: 14; D gene: TRBD1; J gene: TRBJ1-2; CDR3 protein: CASSLIGTGHGYTF; CDR3 DNA: TGTGCCAGCAGCTTGATAGGGACAGGCCATGGCTACACCTTC
clone size: NA; V gene: TRBV4-3; CDR3 length: 15; D gene: NA; J gene: TRBJ2-7; CDR3 protein: CASSQEARNSYEQYF; CDR3 DNA: TGCGCCAGCAGCCAAGAGGCTAGAAACTCCTACGAGCAGTACTTC
clone size: few; V gene: TRBV6-6; CDR3 length: 14; D gene: NA; J gene: TRBJ2-3; CDR3 protein: CASSYRGRTDTQYF; CDR3 DNA: TGTGCCAGCAGTTACAGGGGTCGTACAGATACGCAGTATTTT
clone size: NA; V gene: TRBV30; CDR3 length: 12; D gene: NA; J gene: TRBJ1-3; CDR3 protein: CAWTPSRLTIYF; CDR3 DNA: TGTGCCTGGACCCCCTCGAGGCTCACCATATATTTT
clone size: NA; V gene: TRBV27; CDR3 length: 15; D gene: NA; J gene: TRBJ2-1; CDR3 protein: CASRLSGAFHNEQFF; CDR3 DNA: TGTGCCAGCAGGTTAAGCGGAGCGTTCCACAATGAGCAGTTCTTC
clone size: NA; V gene: TRBV27; CDR3 length: 13; D gene: NA; J gene: TRBJ2-1; CDR3 protein: CASSFRAYNEQFF; CDR3 DNA: TGTGCCAGCAGTTTTCGAGCTTACAATGAGCAGTTCTTC
clone size: NA; V gene: TRBV11-3; CDR3 length: 15; D gene: NA; J gene: TRBJ2-2; CDR3 protein: CASSARGGNTGELFF; CDR3 DNA: TGTGCCAGCAGCGCCCGCGGGGGCAACACCGGGGAGCTGTTTTTT
clone size: NA; V gene: TRBV13; CDR3 length: 13; D gene: TRBD2; J gene: TRBJ2-4; CDR3 protein: CASSSGGKNIQYF; CDR3 DNA: TGTGCCAGCAGCTCGGGGGGCAAAAACATTCAGTACTTC
clone size: NA; V gene: TRBV27; CDR3 length: 16; D gene: TRBD2; J gene: TRBJ2-3; CDR3 protein: CASSPSRQRGTDTQYF; CDR3 DNA: TGTGCCAGCAGCCCCTCCCGCCAGCGGGGAACAGATACGCAGTATTTT
clone size: NA; V gene: TRBV7-6; CDR3 length: 13; D gene: TRBD1; J gene: TRBJ1-2; CDR3 protein: CASSLRTGGRYTF; CDR3 DNA: TGTGCCAGCAGCTTACGGACAGGGGGTCGCTACACCTTC
clone size: NA; V gene: TRBV4-1; CDR3 length: 14; D gene: NA; J gene: TRBJ1-5; CDR3 protein: CASSQETGYQPQHF; CDR3 DNA: TGCGCCAGCAGCCAAGAAACAGGGTATCAGCCCCAGCATTTT
clone size: NA; V gene: TRBV11-2; CDR3 length: 15; D gene: TRBD1; J gene: TRBJ2-5; CDR3 protein: CASRSPGQGRETQYF; CDR3 DNA: TGTGCCAGCAGGAGCCCGGGACAGGGGCGGGAGACCCAGTACTTC
clone size: NA; V gene: TRBV2; CDR3 length: 20; D gene: TRBD1; J gene: TRBJ2-3; CDR3 protein: CASSEVGGKWGQGSTDTQYF; CDR3 DNA: TGTGCCAGCAGTGAAGTTGGGGGAAAGTGGGGACAGGGGAGCACAGATACGCAGTATTTT